The 31 T cell receptor beta chains listed next were all sequenced from one sample in a study of blood T cell repertoires in COVID-19. This table comes from immunoSEQ multiplex PCR, and its TCRdb copy is limited to in-frame clones, with some not included. Of 150,000 to 200,000 clones listed, roughly three quarters were seen once; the top ten hold roughly 5.6%. The sequenced material came from peripheral blood. These receptors were obtained from a woman in her 40s with COVID-19, enrolled during active disease.

The rearrangement links TRBV5-4 to TRBJ1-2; the D is unclear. From germline, CDR1 is SGHNT and CDR2 YYREEE (reference sequence). This CDR3 has 15 amino acids. The V and J ends lost 0 bases and 3 bases respectively, with 12 bases between them. In nucleotides, the CDR3 is TGTGCCAGCAGCTTGGTAGAGGGATTGGACTATGGCTACACCTTC. Translated, it gives CASSLVEGLDYGYTF.

The CDR3 spells CASSQSRGTGANVLTF. In DNA form, the CDR3 reads TGCGCCAGCAGTCAATCGAGGGGGACTGGGGCCAACGTCCTGACTTTC. The chain has TRBV23-1 and TRBJ2-6; a weak D match, TRBD1 (6 bases). TRBV23-1 is reported as an ORF; its role is uncertain. V lost 0 bases and J lost 2, with 8 bases in between. CDR3 length: 16 residues.

The V gene is TRBV5-1, the J gene TRBJ2-5; a weak D match, TRBD2 (6 bases). From germline, CDR1 is SGHRS and CDR2 YFSETQ. The CDR3 totals 18 residues. The ends were cut back, 3 bases at V and 2 bases at J, with 23 bases in the middle. CDR3 region: CASSSTGTSLARQETQYF. In nucleotides, the CDR3 is TGCGCCAGCAGCTCGACCGGGACTTCACTAGCCCGACAAGAGACCCAGTACTTC.

Regarding this clone: An end of the junction does not agree with germline; a read error may underlie this. The chain is built from TRBV14 and TRBJ2-7; weak D call: TRBD1 (5 bases). This CDR3 comprises 13 residues. Germline V gene data show CDR1 as SGHDN and CDR2 as FVKESK. The CDR3 DNA follows: TGTGCCAGCAGCCAAGGATTAGTTGGCAGGGCCCTTTTC. This translates into CASSQGLVGRALF.

V gene TRBV19 combines with J gene TRBJ2-3; tentative D call: TRBD2 (5 bases). CDR1 and CDR2 from the germline V gene are LNHDA and SQIVND (reference sequence). The CDR3 has 14 residues. Between the trimmed V and J ends, which lost 5 bases and 2 bases, there was a span of 11 bases. CDR3 sequence (DNA): TGTGCCAGTAGTGGAGGAGCAATCACAGATACGCAGTATTTT. This codes for CASSGGAITDTQYF.

V is TRBV9 and J is TRBJ2-2; 10 nucleotides agree with TRBD2. The CDR3 loop spans 17 amino acids. Germline loops: CDR1 SGDLS, CDR2 YYNGEE. The V gene end was trimmed by 0 bases and the J gene end by 7 bases; junction bases not matched to a gene: 9. CDR3 in amino acids: CASSVESGRALSGELFF. The CDR3 nucleotides read TGTGCCAGCAGCGTAGAAAGCGGGAGGGCGTTAAGCGGGGAGCTGTTTTTT.

V and J are TRBV5-4 and TRBJ2-3, with TRBD2 as a possible D gene (6 bases). Germline CDR1 SGHNT, CDR2 YYREEE (reference sequence). V dropped 4 bases and J dropped 6 bases, with 24 bases sitting between them. The CDR3 has 17 residues. CDR3 sequence (DNA): TGTGCCAGCAGCGGACGACAGAGACTAGGAGACCCCGATACGCAGTATTTT. Its translation: CASSGRQRLGDPDTQYF.

The rearrangement joins TRBV19 to TRBJ1-1, with a tentative D call TRBD1 (5 bases). The V end lost 5 bases, the J end lost 4 bases, and 11 bases lay between the germline ends. This CDR3 contains 13 residues. In germline, CDR1 is LNHDA, CDR2 SQIVND (reference sequence). CDR3 in amino acids: CASSAGVGTEAFF. As DNA, the CDR3 is TGTGCCAGTAGTGCGGGGGTTGGCACTGAAGCTTTCTTT.

The CDR3 reads CASSQDKRGPYTQYF. CDR3 in DNA: TGTGCCAGCAGCCAAGACAAGCGGGGGCCTTATACGCAGTATTTT. This chain links TRBV14 with TRBJ2-3, with 8 bases fitting TRBD2. The germline V gene encodes CDR1 SGHDN and CDR2 FVKESK. The CDR3 has 15 residues. J lost 7 bases, V lost 0 bases, and 6 bases had no gene match.

The V and J genes are TRBV7-9 and TRBJ2-5, with 7 bases aligning to TRBD2. There are 15 residues in the CDR3. Trimming at V came to 6 bases and at J to 3 bases, leaving 10 bases not matched to a gene. Germline assignment: CDR1 SEHNR and CDR2 FQNEAQ (reference sequence). The CDR3 nucleotides read TGTGCCAGCAGACGCGGGACTACCCTCAAAGAGACCCAGTACTTC. Amino acids: CASRRGTTLKETQYF.

The genes are TRBV5-1 and TRBJ1-5, with D possibly matching TRBD1 (6 bases). The CDR3 extends over 14 amino acids. Germline CDR1 is SGHRS and CDR2 is YFSETQ. The ends were cut back, 2 bases at V and 9 bases at J, with 15 bases in the middle. The DNA for the CDR3 is TGCGCCAGCAGCTTAGACAGGCCGAATGGGCCCCAGCATTTT. It specifies CASSLDRPNGPQHF.

The CDR3 nucleotides read TGTGCCAGCAGTTTACAGGGGAGTGATACTGAAGCTTTCTTT. It codes for CASSLQGSDTEAFF. The chain joins TRBV28 to TRBJ1-1; D may be TRBD1 (6 bases). V was pared by 2 bases and J by 5 bases, with 12 bases between. The CDR3 consists of 14 residues. CDR1 is MDHEN, CDR2 SYDVKM, per germline.

The V call is TRBV2, the J call TRBJ1-5; 9 bases are a match to TRBD1. The CDR3 runs 18 residues. V lost 4 bases and J lost 0; bases outside the gene matches: 10. In germline, CDR1 is SNHLY, CDR2 FYNNEI. The CDR3 protein is CASSGGTGNVNSNQPQHF. The CDR3 DNA follows: TGTGCCAGCAGTGGTGGGACAGGGAACGTGAATAGCAATCAGCCCCAGCATTTT.

The J gene is TRBJ1-2, the V gene TRBV30; D is unclear. The germline gives CDR1 GTSNPN, CDR2 SVGIG (reference sequence). The CDR3 has 13 amino acids. V was trimmed by 0 bases and J by 5 bases, leaving 10 bases between them. For the CDR3, the DNA is TGTGCCTGGAGTGTAGGAGATAATTATGGCTACACCTTC. This codes for CAWSVGDNYGYTF. Variable domain in full (rest from reference TRBV30 and TRBJ1-2): SQTIHQWPATLVQPVGSPLSLECTVEGTSNPNLYWYRQAAGRGLQLLFYSVGIGQISSEVPQNLSASRPQDRQFILSSKKLLLSDSGFYLCAWSVGDNYGYTFGSGTRLTVV.

The chain recombines TRBV5-1 with TRBJ1-4; a weak D match, TRBD1 (6 bases). V was clipped by 1 base and J by 3 bases, with 10 bases between them. This CDR3 spans 15 amino acids. Germline V CDR1 and CDR2: SGHRS, YFSETQ. In nucleotides, the CDR3 is TGCGCCAGCAGCTTGCAAGGGGGTGCTAATGAAAAACTGTTTTTT. This sequence encodes CASSLQGGANEKLFF.

This rearrangement joins TRBV18 to TRBJ2-1; tentative D call: TRBD2 (6 bases). The V gene's germline CDR1 is KGHSH and CDR2 LQKENI. CDR3 length: 18 residues. Between the trimmed V and J ends, which lost 1 base and 5 bases, there was a span of 21 bases. CDR3 in amino acids: CASSPRNVGTLRNNEQFF. CDR3 in DNA: TGTGCCAGCTCACCACGGAACGTCGGGACTCTTCGTAACAATGAGCAGTTCTTC.

The chain joins TRBV5-4 to TRBJ2-3, with D maybe TRBD2 (6 bases). Germline CDR1 and CDR2: SGHNT and YYREEE (reference sequence). This CDR3 spans 14 amino acids. Trimming took 0 bases from V and 2 from J, leaving 7 bases between them. CDR3 residues: CASSLAGLTDTQYF. CDR3 bases: TGTGCCAGCAGCTTGGCGGGACTCACAGATACGCAGTATTTT.

This chain connects TRBV5-1 to TRBJ2-7; 8 bases map to TRBD1. Trimming took 4 bases from V and 1 from J; bases not matched to a gene: 7. Germline CDR1 is SGHRS and CDR2 is YFSETQ. The CDR3 spans 15 residues. The CDR3 DNA follows: TGCGCCAGCAGCAGCGGCGGGACAGGTTCCTACGAGCAGTACTTC. Translating it yields CASSSGGTGSYEQYF.

The J gene is TRBJ1-2, the V gene TRBV6-4; tentative D call: TRBD1 (5 bases). The CDR3 spans 11 residues. Trimming left V 6 bases short and J 7 bases short, with 9 bases between. CDR1 and CDR2 from the germline V gene are MRHNA and SNTAGT. The DNA for the CDR3 is TGTGCCAGCAGGGGGCTGGGTGGCTACACCTTC. This gives the protein CASRGLGGYTF.

The rearrangement uses TRBV24-1 and TRBJ2-3, with 7 nucleotides matching TRBD2. Trimming cost V 0 bases and J 2 bases; bases outside gene matches: 10. CDR1 KGHDR and CDR2 SFDVKD come from the germline V gene. The CDR3 spans 18 residues. CDR3 in DNA: TGTGCCACCAGTGATTTGGCCGTGTGGGGGGGTAACACAGATACGCAGTATTTT. Encoded protein: CATSDLAVWGGNTDTQYF.

The rearrangement uses TRBV10-1 and TRBJ2-2; 8 bases are a match to TRBD1. CDR1 and CDR2 (germline): WNHNN, SYGVQD (reference sequence). V lost 6 bases to trimming and J lost 7 bases; unmatched junction nucleotides: 13. The CDR3 has 16 residues. The DNA for the CDR3 is TGCGCCAGCAGACTCCGGAGGACAGGGAGTAGCGGGGAGCTGTTTTTT. Its translation is CASRLRRTGSSGELFF.

The V call is TRBV5-5, the J call TRBJ1-1; D possibly corresponds to TRBD1 (6 bases). Trimming shortened V by 0 bases and J by 7 bases, and 13 bases separated the two germline ends. CDR3 length equals 14 residues. Germline V gives CDR1 SGHKS, CDR2 YYEKEE (reference sequence). Here the CDR3 reads CASSLEGGRGEAFF. The CDR3 DNA sequence: TGTGCCAGCAGCTTGGAAGGGGGTAGGGGTGAAGCTTTCTTT.

The chain has TRBV12-3 or TRBV12-4 and TRBJ1-1; D remains unclear. V lost 4 bases and J lost 5, with 8 bases in between. CDR3 size: 12 residues. The CDR3 region has the DNA TGTGCCAGCAGTTCCCCCCCGACTGAAGCTTTCTTT. It codes for CASSSPPTEAFF.

The chain employs TRBV10-2 and TRBJ2-3; TRBD2 matches 7 bases. The ends lost 6 bases at V and 2 bases at J; junction bases unmatched: 5. Germline V gene data show CDR1 as WSHSY and CDR2 as SAAADI. The CDR3 is made up of 14 amino acids. DNA for the CDR3: TGCGCCAGCAGGGAGACTAGCCTCACAGATACGCAGTATTTT. It encodes CASRETSLTDTQYF.

V usage is TRBV21-1 and J usage is TRBJ2-7; the D call of TRBD1 is as the table states it, not checked on the DNA. TRBV21-1 is deemed a pseudogene. The CDR3 is 17 residues long. The CDR3 nucleotides are TGTGCCAGCAGCTCCCTGGTCTCAGTACAGGCTACCTACGAGCAGTACTTC. It encodes CASSSLVSVQATYEQYF.

The rearrangement uses TRBV2 and TRBJ2-2; D is possibly TRBD2 (6 bases). V shed 9 bases and J shed 6 bases, with 17 bases lying between them. The CDR3 extends over 14 amino acids. Looked up from germline, CDR1 is SNHLY and CDR2 is FYNNEI. The CDR3 DNA is TGTGCCAGTTCGGGGGTGGAGTTTTCCGGGGAGCTGTTTTTT. Translated: CASSGVEFSGELFF. The variable domain in full, completed from reference TRBV2 and TRBJ2-2, reads EPEVTQTPSHQVTQMGQEVILRCVPISNHLYFYWYRQILGQKVEFLVSFYNNEISEKSEIFDDQFSVERPDGSNFTLKIRSTKLEDSAMYFCASSGVEFSGELFFGEGSRLTVL.

This clone showed up many times. The rearrangement links TRBV6-1 to TRBJ2-5; D may be TRBD2 (6 bases). Germline lookup yields CDR1 MNHNS and CDR2 SASEGT. V was pared by 3 bases and J by 2 bases, with 10 bases between. The CDR3 is 14 residues long. The CDR3 nucleotides are TGTGCCAGCAGTGATGGGACTTTACAAGAGACCCAGTACTTC. It translates to CASSDGTLQETQYF.

V usage is TRBV7-3 and J usage is TRBJ2-1; TRBD2 matches at 7 bases. CDR1 SGHTA and CDR2 FQGTGA come from the germline V gene. This CDR3 spans 15 amino acids. The V segment lost 6 bases and the J segment 4 bases; nucleotides outside the gene matches: 9. The DNA of the CDR3 is TGTGCCAGCAGACCACATTCGGGGGGTTACAATGAGCAGTTCTTC. This translates into CASRPHSGGYNEQFF. The full variable domain, rest sourced from reference TRBV7-3 and TRBJ2-1, is GAGVSQTPSNKVTEKGKYVELRCDPISGHTALYWYRQSLGQGPEFLIYFQGTGAADDSGLPNDRFFAVRPEGSVSTLKIQRTERGDSAVYLCASRPHSGGYNEQFFGPGTRLTVL.

The CDR3 spells CASSHSPDTQYF. The CDR3 bases are TGTGCCAGCAGCCACAGCCCGGATACGCAGTATTTT. The genes are TRBV11-2 and TRBJ2-3; D ambiguous. The CDR3 is 12 residues long. CDR1 and CDR2 (germline): SGHAT, FQNNGV. The V end lost 5 bases, the J end lost 6 bases, and 9 bases lay between the germline ends.

The chain is built from TRBV2 and TRBJ2-1; possible D gene TRBD2, 5 bases. Germline CDR1 and CDR2: SNHLY and FYNNEI. V was clipped by 6 bases and J by 8 bases, with 11 bases between them. This CDR3 has 12 residues. CDR3 coding DNA: TGTGCCAGCAGAGTACTAGGCGATGAGCAGTTCTTC. Its protein is CASRVLGDEQFF. Full variable domain (remainder filled in from reference TRBV2 and TRBJ2-1): EPEVTQTPSHQVTQMGQEVILRCVPISNHLYFYWYRQILGQKVEFLVSFYNNEISEKSEIFDDQFSVERPDGSNFTLKIRSTKLEDSAMYFCASRVLGDEQFFGPGTRLTVL.

This clone came up a few times. The V call is TRBV20-1, the J call TRBJ2-3; D is possibly TRBD2 (6 bases). In germline, CDR1 is DFQATT, CDR2 SNEGSKA (reference sequence). V shed 3 bases and J shed 3 bases, with 25 bases lying between them. The CDR3 consists of 18 residues. Here the CDR3 reads CSASGEELLAGRTDTQYF. The CDR3 bases are TGCAGTGCTAGTGGCGAGGAACTGCTAGCAGGGAGGACAGATACGCAGTATTTT.